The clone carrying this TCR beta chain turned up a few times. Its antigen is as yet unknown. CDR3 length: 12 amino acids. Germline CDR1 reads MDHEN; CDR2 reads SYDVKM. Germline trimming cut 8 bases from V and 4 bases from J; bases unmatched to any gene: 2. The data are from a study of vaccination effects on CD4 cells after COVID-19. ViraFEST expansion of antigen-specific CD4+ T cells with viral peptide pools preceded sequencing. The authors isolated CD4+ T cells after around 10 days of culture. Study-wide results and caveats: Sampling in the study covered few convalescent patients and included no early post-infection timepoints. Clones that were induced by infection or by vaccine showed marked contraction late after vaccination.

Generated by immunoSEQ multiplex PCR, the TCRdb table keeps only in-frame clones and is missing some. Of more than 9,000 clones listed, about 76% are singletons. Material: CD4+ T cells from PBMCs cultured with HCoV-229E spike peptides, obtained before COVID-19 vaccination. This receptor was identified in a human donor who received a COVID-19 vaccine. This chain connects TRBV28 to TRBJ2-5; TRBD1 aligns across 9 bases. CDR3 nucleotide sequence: TGTGCCAGCGGACAGGGGAGAGAGACCCAGTACTTC. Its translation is CASGQGRETQYF.